Described below is a single T cell receptor beta chain sequence and its context. What it recognizes is unknown. These data are taken from a study of OX40 agonist ivuxolimab in advanced cancers. Study overall: Ivuxolimab, an agonistic anti-OX40 (CD134) antibody, was given to patients.

This CDR3 has 16 amino acids. The germline V gene encodes CDR1 SGHNT and CDR2 YYREEE (reference sequence). V trimming: 3 bases; J trimming: 2 bases; junction bases outside the gene matches: 11. Findings of the study overall: CD8+ T cells showed, on average, more clonal expansion than CD4+ cells. The investigators did not determine what antigen specificity the expanded peripheral T cells had. In the 0.1 to 3.0 mg/kg range, CD4+ and CD8+ blood T cells had expanded clonally by week 6.

Clones were read by immunoSEQ multiplex PCR, and TCRdb kept only the in-frame ones, dropping some. The sample has tens of thousands of clones, 85% to 90% seen once. The chain links TRBV5-4 to TRBJ2-7; TRBD1 matches at 7 bases. The source was CD4+ or CD8+ T cells sorted from blood, collected in a trial of the OX40 agonist ivuxolimab. The TCR originated in an adult with an advanced solid tumor such as melanoma, head and neck, liver or kidney cancer. CDR3 sequence reads: CASSWRTGQVPYEQYF. The CDR3 DNA follows: TGTGCCAGCAGCTGGCGGACAGGCCAAGTCCCCTACGAGCAGTACTTC.